The 23 T cell receptor beta chains listed next were all sequenced from one sample in a study of Graves' ophthalmopathy and Graves' hyperthyroidism. RNA transcripts yielded amplified TCR beta CDR3 regions. In the first round, RT-PCR was carried out with HTBI primers, and a multiplex PCR formed the second round. TCRdb re-analysed the multiplex PCR reads in MiXCR, keeping a single row per CDR3 protein. The table records 300,000 to 400,000 distinct CDR3 sequences, about 17% of them present only once. The specimen was peripheral blood. Receptors were obtained from an adult woman with stable Graves' hyperthyroidism.

This clonotype was picked up a small number of times. This chain uses TRBV25-1 with TRBJ2-2; TRBD1 is a possible D gene (6 bases). The CDR3 extends over 14 amino acids. Germline CDR1 reads MGHDK; CDR2 reads SYGVNS. V dropped 3 bases and J dropped 4 bases, with 9 bases sitting between them. For the CDR3, the DNA is TGTGCCAGCAGTGAGGGACACCTCACCGGGGAGCTGTTTTTT. This translates into CASSEGHLTGELFF.

The chain couples TRBV12-3 or TRBV12-4 to TRBJ1-1, with D tentatively TRBD1 (5 bases). CDR3 length equals 14 residues. V was cut by 6 bases and J by 4 bases, with 15 bases left in between. In nucleotides, the CDR3 is TGTGCCAGCAGCGGATCGGGGGGAGGCACTGAAGCTTTCTTT. Translation: CASSGSGGGTEAFF.

This clonotype was counted ten times or more. V and J are TRBV6-2 or TRBV6-3 and TRBJ1-1; D is unclear. Germline V CDR1 and CDR2: MNHEY, SVGEGT. The CDR3 covers 12 residues. V was trimmed by 9 bases and J by 1 base, leaving 9 bases between them. CDR3 region: CASAERNTEAFF. CDR3 bases: TGTGCCAGTGCTGAGAGGAACACTGAAGCTTTCTTT.

This clonotype came up many times. The rearrangement links TRBV28 to TRBJ1-1, with TRBD1 identical over 8 bases. The CDR3 loop spans 17 amino acids. Trimming took 6 bases from V and 0 from J; bases not matched to a gene: 12. Germline V gene lookup returns CDR1 MDHEN and CDR2 SYDVKM. CDR3 protein: CASRSSRGRPMNTEAFF. CDR3 DNA: TGTGCCAGCAGATCTTCCAGGGGGCGGCCCATGAACACTGAAGCTTTCTTT.

At least ten counts were recorded for this clonotype. V gene TRBV28 combines with J gene TRBJ2-2, with TRBD2 identical over 13 bases. The CDR3 covers 16 residues. With V trimmed by 6 bases and J by 5 bases, 6 bases remained unmatched. CDR1 MDHEN and CDR2 SYDVKM come from the germline V gene. CDR3 nucleotide sequence: TGTGCCAGCAGGGATCCGGGACTAGCGGGGACCGGGGAGCTGTTTTTT. The encoded protein is CASRDPGLAGTGELFF.

This clonotype occurred many times. The chain uses TRBV12-3 or TRBV12-4 and TRBJ1-2; no definite D call. The CDR3 spans 11 residues. Trimming cost V 8 bases and J 5 bases, with 9 bases left between them. CDR3 coding DNA: TGTGCCAGCCTGGGAGGGTATGGCTACACCTTC. Encoded protein: CASLGGYGYTF.

This clonotype has at least ten counts. J is TRBJ1-5 and V is TRBV29-1, with TRBD1 matching over 7 bases. Germline CDR1 and CDR2: SQVTM and ANQGSEA. This CDR3 spans 15 amino acids. J gave up 3 bases and V 4 bases, and 9 bases lay outside the gene matches. CDR3 bases: TGCAGCGTTGTATGGAAAGGGGGCAACAATCAGCCCCAGCATTTT. Its protein is CSVVWKGGNNQPQHF.

A few counts support this clonotype. A much larger clone differs by one base, so this may be a read error. The chain recombines TRBV13 with TRBJ2-7, with 7 bases aligning to TRBD2. The CDR3 is made up of 14 amino acids. V was pared by 3 bases and J by 6 bases, with 8 bases of the junction left unmatched. CDR1 is PRHDT, CDR2 FYEKMQ, per germline (reference sequence). The CDR3 bases are TGTGCCAGCAGCTTCTGTCGGGGGGAAGGCGAGCAGTACTTC. The encoded protein is CASSFCRGEGEQYF. Drawing the rest from reference TRBV13 and TRBJ2-7, the complete variable domain is AAGVIQSPRHLIKEKRETATLKCYPIPRHDTVYWYQQGPGQDPQFLISFYEKMQSDKGSIPDRFSAQQFSDYHSELNMSSLELGDSALYFCASSFCRGEGEQYFGPGTRLTVT.

This clonotype was counted ten times or more. The gene calls are TRBV19 and TRBJ1-1; no clear D gene. Looked up from germline, CDR1 is LNHDA and CDR2 is SQIVND (reference sequence). V dropped 3 bases and J dropped 2 bases, with 1 base sitting between them. The length of the CDR3 is 11 residues. The CDR3 is CASSINTEAFF. CDR3 coding DNA: TGTGCCAGTAGTATTAACACTGAAGCTTTCTTT.

The genes are TRBV20-1 and TRBJ2-7; 10 bases match TRBD2. Germline trimming cut 3 bases from V and 3 bases from J; bases unmatched to any gene: 5. Germline lookup yields CDR1 DFQATT and CDR2 SNEGSKA (reference sequence). The CDR3 is 14 amino acids. The CDR3 nucleotides are TGCAGTGCTAGGATGCTAGCGGGGGTCTACGAGCAGTACTTC. Amino acids: CSARMLAGVYEQYF.

This clonotype was detected many times. As DNA, the CDR3 is TGTGCCAGCAGCTTAGGAACACTAGTTAAAGAGACCCAGTACTTC. The encoded protein is CASSLGTLVKETQYF. V gene TRBV11-1 combines with J gene TRBJ2-5; a possible D gene is TRBD2 (5 bases). Trimming removed 1 base at V and 3 bases at J, with 12 bases between. This CDR3 has 15 residues. CDR1 is SGHAT, CDR2 FQDESV, per germline (reference sequence).

This clonotype was recorded many times. The chain links TRBV19 to TRBJ1-2, with a tentative D call TRBD1 (5 bases). Trimming shortened V by 3 bases and J by 5 bases, and 16 bases separated the two germline ends. Germline values: CDR1 LNHDA, CDR2 SQIVND (reference sequence). CDR3 length: 15 amino acids. The chain's CDR3 is CASSISGTRGYGYTF. CDR3 DNA sequence: TGTGCCAGTAGTATCTCCGGGACTCGTGGGTATGGCTACACCTTC.

This clonotype was found many times. The J gene is TRBJ2-7, the V gene TRBV28, with 12 bases fitting TRBD1. The germline V gene has CDR1 MDHEN and CDR2 SYDVKM. Unmatched junction bases numbered 6, after V lost 6 bases and J lost 6 bases. This CDR3 is 14 amino acids long. The DNA for the CDR3 is TGTGCCAGCAGAGGGACAGGGGGCGCTTCCGAGCAGTACTTC. It yields the protein CASRGTGGASEQYF.

This clonotype has ten or more counts. The rearrangement uses TRBV7-2 and TRBJ2-2; D is ambiguous. With 1 base removed from V and 8 bases from J, the gap between germline ends came to 5 bases. This CDR3 region has 12 residues. From germline, CDR1 is SGHTA and CDR2 FQGNSA. This CDR3 is CASSLDLGELFF. CDR3 coding DNA: TGTGCCAGCAGCTTAGATTTGGGGGAGCTGTTTTTT.

This clonotype was observed at least ten times. The chain is built from TRBV2 and TRBJ2-7; D is perhaps TRBD1 (6 bases). The germline gives CDR1 SNHLY, CDR2 FYNNEI. V was shortened by 0 bases and J by 1 base, with 13 bases between the two germline ends. The CDR3 has 16 amino acids. CDR3: CASSEALWTASYEQYF. The CDR3 coding sequence is TGTGCCAGCAGTGAAGCGCTCTGGACAGCTTCCTACGAGCAGTACTTC.

In this sample, this clonotype turned up many times. The genes are TRBV20-1 and TRBJ2-7, with D possibly being TRBD2 (6 bases). The CDR3 contains 13 residues. V was shortened by 6 bases and J by 2 bases, with 14 bases between the two germline ends. Germline V lookup: CDR1 DFQATT, CDR2 SNEGSKA (reference sequence). CDR3 DNA sequence: TGCAGTGCCGCGGGACTGGAGGCCTACGAGCAGTACTTC. It yields the protein CSAAGLEAYEQYF.

The rearrangement links TRBV28 to TRBJ2-2; possibly TRBD2 for D (6 bases). The CDR3 runs 14 residues. Germline CDR1 reads MDHEN; CDR2 reads SYDVKM. V was clipped by 8 bases and J by 3 bases, with 13 bases between them. CDR3: CASLGGADTGELFF. The CDR3 region has the DNA TGTGCCAGCCTGGGCGGGGCGGACACCGGGGAGCTGTTTTTT.

The chain uses TRBV5-1 and TRBJ1-2; D might be TRBD1 (6 bases). The CDR3 covers 16 residues. Germline V gene data show CDR1 as SGHRS and CDR2 as YFSETQ. Between the trimmed V and J ends, which lost 0 bases and 6 bases, there was a span of 18 bases. In nucleotides, the CDR3 is TGCGCCAGCAGCTTGGATGGGACATCTTATGCGGATGGCTACACCTTC. Protein sequence: CASSLDGTSYADGYTF. Variable domain in full (rest from reference TRBV5-1 and TRBJ1-2): KAGVTQTPRYLIKTRGQQVTLSCSPISGHRSVSWYQQTPGQGLQFLFEYFSETQRNKGNFPGRFSGRQFSNSRSEMNVSTLELGDSALYLCASSLDGTSYADGYTFGSGTRLTVV.

This clonotype was seen ten or more times. This chain joins TRBV4-1 and TRBJ2-7; 10 bases are a match to TRBD2. CDR3 length: 18 residues. CDR1 MGHRA and CDR2 YSYEKL come from the germline V gene. Trimming at V came to 1 base and at J to 5 bases, leaving 14 bases not matched to a gene. CDR3 nucleotides: TGCGCCAGCAGCCAAGTTGGGACAATGTTAGCGGGAGGTGACGAGCAGTACTTC. It specifies CASSQVGTMLAGGDEQYF.

This clonotype was recorded at least ten times. Here the CDR3 omits its conserved ending phenylalanine or tryptophan, so a read error is the likely source. V is TRBV13 and J is TRBJ2-7, with 9 bases aligning to TRBD2. The CDR3 length is 15 residues. V dropped 4 bases and J dropped 7; count of bases not matched to a gene: 11. CDR1 PRHDT and CDR2 FYEKMQ come from the germline V gene (reference sequence). The CDR3 sequence is CASSSSSGAGGEQYL. In DNA form, the CDR3 reads TGTGCCAGCAGCTCTTCTAGCGGGGCGGGTGGGGAGCAGTACTTG.

There are a few counts of this clonotype. The V and J genes are TRBV19 and TRBJ1-5, with D uncertain. Between the trimmed V and J ends, which lost 3 bases and 0 bases, there was a span of 12 bases. The CDR3 consists of 16 residues. Germline V lookup: CDR1 LNHDA, CDR2 SQIVND (reference sequence). DNA of the CDR3: TGTGCCAGTAGTATCGCCCCGGGGTATAGCAATCAGCCCCAGCATTTT. This sequence encodes CASSIAPGYSNQPQHF. Looking up the rest from reference TRBV19 and TRBJ1-5 gives the full variable domain: DGGITQSPKYLFRKEGQNVTLSCEQNLNHDAMYWYRQDPGQGLRLIYYSQIVNDFQKGDIAEGYSVSREKKESFPLTVTSAQKNPTAFYLCASSIAPGYSNQPQHFGDGTRLSIL.

This clonotype was recorded at least ten times. The rearrangement joins TRBV28 to TRBJ1-1; 8 bases agree with TRBD1. CDR1 is MDHEN and CDR2 is SYDVKM in the germline V gene. The CDR3 totals 14 residues. J lost 1 base, V lost 5 bases, and 3 bases had no gene match. The CDR3 here is CASSNRGGNTEAFF. CDR3 nucleotide sequence: TGTGCCAGCAGTAACAGGGGGGGGAACACTGAAGCTTTCTTT.

The chain employs TRBV2 and TRBJ2-5, with 8 nucleotides matching TRBD1. The CDR3 consists of 16 residues. V shed 3 bases and J 5 bases; nucleotides not matched to a gene: 11. CDR1 and CDR2 (germline): SNHLY, FYNNEI. This CDR3 is CASSDNRGKRRETQYF. The CDR3, as DNA: TGTGCCAGCAGTGACAACAGGGGGAAGCGACGGGAGACCCAGTACTTC.